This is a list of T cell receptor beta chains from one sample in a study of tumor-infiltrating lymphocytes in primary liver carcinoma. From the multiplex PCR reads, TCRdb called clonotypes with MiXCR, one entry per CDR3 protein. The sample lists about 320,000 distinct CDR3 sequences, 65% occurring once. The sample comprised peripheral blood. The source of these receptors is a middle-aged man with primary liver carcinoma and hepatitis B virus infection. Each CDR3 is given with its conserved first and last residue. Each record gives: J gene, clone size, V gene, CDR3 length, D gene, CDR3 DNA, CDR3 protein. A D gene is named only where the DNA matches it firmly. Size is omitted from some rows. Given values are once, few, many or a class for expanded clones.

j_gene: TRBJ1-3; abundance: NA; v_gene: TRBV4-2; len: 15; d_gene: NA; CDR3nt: TGTGCCAGCAGCCAAGAGGCGTCAGACGGAAACACCACATATTTT; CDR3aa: CASSQEASDGNTTYF
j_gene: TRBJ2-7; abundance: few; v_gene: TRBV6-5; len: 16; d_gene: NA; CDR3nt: TGTGCCAGCAGTTACCCATCAGGGGGAGGTCCCTACGAGCAGTACTTC; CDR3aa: CASSYPSGGGPYEQYF
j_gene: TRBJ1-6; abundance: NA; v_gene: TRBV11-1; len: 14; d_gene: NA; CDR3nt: TGTGCCAGCAACTTACCGCGGGTTAATTCACCCCTCCACTTT; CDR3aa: CASNLPRVNSPLHF
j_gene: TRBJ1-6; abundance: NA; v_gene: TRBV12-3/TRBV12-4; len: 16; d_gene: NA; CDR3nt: TGTGCCAGCAGCCCGCAGGACGGCCTTGGAGTCTCACCCCTCCACTTT; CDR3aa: CASSPQDGLGVSPLHF
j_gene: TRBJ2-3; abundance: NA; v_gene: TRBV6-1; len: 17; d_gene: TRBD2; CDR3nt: TGTGCCAGCAGTGAAAGGAGCGGGAGAGGGACCACAGATATGCAGTATTTT; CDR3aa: CASSERSGRGTTDMQYF
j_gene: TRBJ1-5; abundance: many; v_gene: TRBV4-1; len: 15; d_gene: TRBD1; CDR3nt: TGCGCCAGCAGCCAGAGCCGGGACAGGGGTCAGCCCCAGCATTTT; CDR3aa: CASSQSRDRGQPQHF
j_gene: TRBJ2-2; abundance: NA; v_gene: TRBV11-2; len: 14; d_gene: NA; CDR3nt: TGTGCCAGCAGCCCGCTGGTATCTGACAGGGAGCTGTTTTTT; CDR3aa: CASSPLVSDRELFF
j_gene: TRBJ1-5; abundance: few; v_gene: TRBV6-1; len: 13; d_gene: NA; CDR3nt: TGTGCCAGCAGAGGCTTAAGCACAGATACGCAGCATTTT; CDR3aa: CASRGLSTDTQHF
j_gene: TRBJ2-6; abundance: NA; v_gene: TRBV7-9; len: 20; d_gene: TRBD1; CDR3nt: TGTGCCAGCAGCTTAAGATCGGTAAGGGGACAGCTATCTGGGGCCAACGTCCTGACTTTC; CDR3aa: CASSLRSVRGQLSGANVLTF
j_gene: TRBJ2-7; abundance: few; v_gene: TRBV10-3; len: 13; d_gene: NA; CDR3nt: TGTGCCATCAGTGACCGGTCCACCTACGAGCAGTACTTC; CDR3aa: CAISDRSTYEQYF
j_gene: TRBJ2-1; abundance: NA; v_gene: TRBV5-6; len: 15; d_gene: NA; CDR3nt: TGTGCCAGCAGCCGTCGTGGGGAGATCTCCAATGAGCAGTTCTTC; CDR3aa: CASSRRGEISNEQFF
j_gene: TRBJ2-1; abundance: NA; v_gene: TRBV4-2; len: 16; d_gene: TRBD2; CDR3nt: TGTGCCAGCAACCAAGACGTGGGCGGGAGGTTGAATGAGCAATTCTTC; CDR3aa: CASNQDVGGRLNEQFF
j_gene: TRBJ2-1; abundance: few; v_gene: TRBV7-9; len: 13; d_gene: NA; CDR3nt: TGTGCCAGCAGCTTAGTTCCAACCGATGAGCAGTTCTTC; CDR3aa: CASSLVPTDEQFF
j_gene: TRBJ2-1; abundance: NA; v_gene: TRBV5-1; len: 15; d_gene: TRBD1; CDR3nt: TGCGCCAGCAGTCAGGACAGGGGAACCTACAATGAGCAGTTCTTC; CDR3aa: CASSQDRGTYNEQFF
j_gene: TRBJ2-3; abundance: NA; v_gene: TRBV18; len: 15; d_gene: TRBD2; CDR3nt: TGTGCCAGCTCACCTGCGAGCGGGAGCAGAGATACGCAGTATTTT; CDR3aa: CASSPASGSRDTQYF
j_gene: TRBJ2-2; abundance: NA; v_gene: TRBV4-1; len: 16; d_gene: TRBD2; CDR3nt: TGCGCCAGCAGCCAAGAGACTAGCGGGCTGGTCGGGGAGCTGTTTTTT; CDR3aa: CASSQETSGLVGELFF
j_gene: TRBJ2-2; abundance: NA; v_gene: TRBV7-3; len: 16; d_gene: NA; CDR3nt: TGTGCCAGCAGCCTATCTCACGGAGTAGGCACCGGGGAGCTGTTTTTT; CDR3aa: CASSLSHGVGTGELFF
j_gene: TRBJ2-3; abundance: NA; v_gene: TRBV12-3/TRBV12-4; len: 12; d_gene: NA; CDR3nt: TGTGCCAGCAGGCGCACCACAGATGCGCAGTATTTT; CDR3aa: CASRRTTDAQYF
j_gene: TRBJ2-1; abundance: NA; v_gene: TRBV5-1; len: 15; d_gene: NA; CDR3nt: TGCGCCAGCAGCCCTGTGGGGGGCACTTACAATGAGCAGTTCTTC; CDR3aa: CASSPVGGTYNEQFF
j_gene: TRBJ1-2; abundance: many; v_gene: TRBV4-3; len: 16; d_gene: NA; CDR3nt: TGCGCCAGCAGCCAAGATGGGGCATCGTCTAACTATGGCTACACCTTC; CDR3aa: CASSQDGASSNYGYTF
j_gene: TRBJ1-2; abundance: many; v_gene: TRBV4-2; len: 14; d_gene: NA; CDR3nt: TGTGCCAGCAGCCAGGACGGCTCCTCTGGCGGCTACACCTTC; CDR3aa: CASSQDGSSGGYTF
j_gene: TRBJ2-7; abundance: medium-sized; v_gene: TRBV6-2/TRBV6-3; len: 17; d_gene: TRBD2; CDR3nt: TGTGCCAGCAGTTACGATGGGAGGACTAGCGGGATCTACGAGCAGTACTTC; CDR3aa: CASSYDGRTSGIYEQYF
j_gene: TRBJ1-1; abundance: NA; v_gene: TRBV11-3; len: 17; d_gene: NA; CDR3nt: TGTGCCAGCAGCCCACGGGGGTCGATCACCCAAGGCACCGAAGCTTCCTTT; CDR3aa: CASSPRGSITQGTEASF
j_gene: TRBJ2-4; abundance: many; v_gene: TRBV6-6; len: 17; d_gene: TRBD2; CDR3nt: TGTGCCAGCAGTTACTCGTCGGGAGGAGCGGCCAAAAACATTCAGTACTTC; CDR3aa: CASSYSSGGAAKNIQYF
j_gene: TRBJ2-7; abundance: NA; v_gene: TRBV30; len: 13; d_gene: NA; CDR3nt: TGTGCCTGGAGGGTGGGGGCAAGCTGCGAGCAGTACTTC; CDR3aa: CAWRVGASCEQYF
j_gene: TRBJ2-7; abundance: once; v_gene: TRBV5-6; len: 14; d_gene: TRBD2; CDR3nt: TGTGCCGGAAGCAAACTAGCGGGAGTGGGAGAGCAGTACTTC; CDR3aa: CAGSKLAGVGEQYF
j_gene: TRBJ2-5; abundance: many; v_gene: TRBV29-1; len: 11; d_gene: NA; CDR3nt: TGCTCCGCCAGGGGACAAGGGACCCAGTACTTC; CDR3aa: CSARGQGTQYF
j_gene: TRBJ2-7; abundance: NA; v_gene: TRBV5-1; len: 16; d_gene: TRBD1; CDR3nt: TGCGCCAGCAGCCCGGCCGGGACAGGGAGCTCCTACGAGCAGTACTTC; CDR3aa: CASSPAGTGSSYEQYF
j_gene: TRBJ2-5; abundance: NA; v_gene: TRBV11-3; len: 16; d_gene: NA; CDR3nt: TGTGCCAGCAGATATACCTCTTACAGGAGAGGCGAGACCCAGTACTTC; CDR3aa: CASRYTSYRRGETQYF
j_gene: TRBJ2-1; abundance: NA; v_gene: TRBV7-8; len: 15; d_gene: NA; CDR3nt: TGTGCCAGCAGCTTATCCAGGGGAGGTTACAATGAGCAGTTCTTC; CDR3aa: CASSLSRGGYNEQFF
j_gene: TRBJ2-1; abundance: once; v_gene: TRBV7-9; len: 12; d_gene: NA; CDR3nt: TGTGCCAGCGGGGGGGCCTACTATGAGCAGTTCTTC; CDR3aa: CASGGAYYEQFF
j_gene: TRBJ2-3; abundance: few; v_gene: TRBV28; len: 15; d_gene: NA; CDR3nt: TGTGCCAGCACAACCACCGGGACTGCCGCAGATACGCAGTATTTT; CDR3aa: CASTTTGTAADTQYF
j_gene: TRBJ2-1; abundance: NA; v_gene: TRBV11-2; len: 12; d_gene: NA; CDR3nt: TGTGCCAGCAGGTCTAGTGACAATGATCAGTTCTTC; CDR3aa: CASRSSDNDQFF
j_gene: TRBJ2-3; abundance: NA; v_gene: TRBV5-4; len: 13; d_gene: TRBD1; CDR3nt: TGTGCCAGCAGCTGGGACAGGGGTCAGCCCCAGTATTTT; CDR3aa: CASSWDRGQPQYF
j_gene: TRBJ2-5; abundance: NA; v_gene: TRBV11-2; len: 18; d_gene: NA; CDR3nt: TGTGCCAGTAGCCCTGGCTCAATCAAGGGTACTGGGCGGGAGACCCAGTACTTC; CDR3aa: CASSPGSIKGTGRETQYF
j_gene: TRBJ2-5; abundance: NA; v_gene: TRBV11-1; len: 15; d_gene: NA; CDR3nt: TGTGCCAGCAGCCCGGACAGATCCTCGGGAGAGACACAGTACTTC; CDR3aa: CASSPDRSSGETQYF
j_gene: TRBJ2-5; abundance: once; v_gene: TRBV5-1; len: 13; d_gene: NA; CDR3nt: TGCGCCAGCAGCTTGTCGCTTCAAGAGATCCAGTACTTC; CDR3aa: CASSLSLQEIQYF
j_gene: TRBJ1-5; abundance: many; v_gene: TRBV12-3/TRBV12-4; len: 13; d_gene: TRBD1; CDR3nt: TGTGCCAGCAGTATGGACAGGGCCCAGCCCCAGCATTTT; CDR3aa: CASSMDRAQPQHF
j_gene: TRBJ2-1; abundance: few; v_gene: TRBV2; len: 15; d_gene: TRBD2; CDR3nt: TGTGCCAGCAGATCGGGGGGGAGCTCCTACAATGAGCAGTTCTTC; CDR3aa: CASRSGGSSYNEQFF
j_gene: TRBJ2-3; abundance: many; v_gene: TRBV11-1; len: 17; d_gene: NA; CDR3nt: TGTGCCAGCAGCTCGCCCGATGCGGGGGCGCGTACAGATACGCAGTATTTT; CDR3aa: CASSSPDAGARTDTQYF
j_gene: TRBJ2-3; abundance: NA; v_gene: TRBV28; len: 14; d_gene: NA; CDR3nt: TGTGCCAGCATTGCGAGTCTCTCCACAGATACGCAGTATTTT; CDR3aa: CASIASLSTDTQYF
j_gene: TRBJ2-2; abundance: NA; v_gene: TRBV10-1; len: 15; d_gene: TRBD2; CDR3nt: TGCACCAGCAGCCCACTAGCGGGAGTCCCCGGGGAGCTGTTTTTT; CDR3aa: CTSSPLAGVPGELFF
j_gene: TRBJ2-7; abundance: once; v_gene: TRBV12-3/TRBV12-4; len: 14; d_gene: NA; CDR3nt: TGTGCCAGCAGTCTACCCCCCAGGGGCTACGATCAGTACTTC; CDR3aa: CASSLPPRGYDQYF
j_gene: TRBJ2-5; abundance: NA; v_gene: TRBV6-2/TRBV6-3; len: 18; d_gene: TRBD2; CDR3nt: TGTGCCAGTAGCTCTACCCGTCGGACTAGCGGGAGAAGGAAGACCCAGTACTTC; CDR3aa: CASSSTRRTSGRRKTQYF
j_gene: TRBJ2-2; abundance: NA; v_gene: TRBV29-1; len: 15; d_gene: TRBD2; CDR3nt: TGCAGCGTTGCCGGGACTAGCGGGAGTCTCGGGGAGCTGTTTTTT; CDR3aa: CSVAGTSGSLGELFF
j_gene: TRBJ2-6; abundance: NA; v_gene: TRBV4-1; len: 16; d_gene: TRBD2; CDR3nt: TGCGCCAGCAGCCACGGGGGGATGGGTGGGGCCAACGTCCTGACTTTC; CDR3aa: CASSHGGMGGANVLTF
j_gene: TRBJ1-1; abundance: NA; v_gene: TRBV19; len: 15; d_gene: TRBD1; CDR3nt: TGTGCCAGTAGCCCGGGACAGCTTGGGGGAACATCGGCTTTCTTT; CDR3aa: CASSPGQLGGTSAFF
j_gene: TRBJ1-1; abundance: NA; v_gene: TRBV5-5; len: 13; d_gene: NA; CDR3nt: TGTGCCAGCAGCTTCCCGGACAGCAAGGAAGCTTTCTTT; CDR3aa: CASSFPDSKEAFF
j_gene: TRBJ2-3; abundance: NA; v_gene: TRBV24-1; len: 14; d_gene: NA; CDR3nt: TGTGCCACCAGTGACCCGGGAAGGACAGATACGCAGTATTTT; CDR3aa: CATSDPGRTDTQYF
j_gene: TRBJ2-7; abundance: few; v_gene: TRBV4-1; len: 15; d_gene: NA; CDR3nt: TGCGCCAGCAGCCAAGTCGGGCCCAACTCCTACGAGCAGTACTTC; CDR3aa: CASSQVGPNSYEQYF
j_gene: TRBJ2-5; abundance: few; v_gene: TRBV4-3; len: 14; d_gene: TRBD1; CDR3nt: TGCGCCAGCAGCCAAGACAGGGGGCCCGAGACCCAGTACTTC; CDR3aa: CASSQDRGPETQYF
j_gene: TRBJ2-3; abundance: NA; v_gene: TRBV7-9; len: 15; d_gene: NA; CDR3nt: TGTGCCAGCAGCCCGGCTGGGGTCAGCACAGATACGCAGTATTTT; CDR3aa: CASSPAGVSTDTQYF
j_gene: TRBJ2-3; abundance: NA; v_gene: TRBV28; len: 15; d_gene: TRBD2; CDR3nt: TGTGCCAGCAGTTCAGCGGGAGTTTTGAAAGATACGCAGTATTTT; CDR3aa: CASSSAGVLKDTQYF